Given below is one T cell receptor beta chain in context. The sample comes from a study of shared clonotypes between healthy human individuals. Libraries were prepared by immunoSEQ multiplex PCR; TCRdb keeps only in-frame clonotypes and omits some of them. This sample has fewer than 600,000 clones, with around 76% found just once. Sequencing was carried out using PBMCs. The TCR comes from a woman in her thirties or forties in good health. Some clones in this sample may be carry-over from other donors' samples.

CDR3 protein: CASSLAGRGYTF. The CDR3 bases are TGTGCCAGCAGCTTAGCGGGGCGAGGCTACACCTTC. The rearrangement uses TRBV7-2 and TRBJ1-2, with D tentatively TRBD1 (5 bases). Trimming cost V 0 bases and J 8 bases, with 7 bases left between them. CDR1 and CDR2 (germline): SGHTA, FQGNSA. This CDR3 is 12 amino acids long.